This T cell receptor beta chain was captured in a study of T cells in Graves' hyperthyroidism and ophthalmopathy. 10 ml of fresh peripheral blood supplied the PBMCs. Researchers took RNA transcripts and amplified the TCR beta CDR3 regions from them. TCR CDR3 regions were first amplified by RT-PCR with HTBI primers. TCRdb processed the multiplex PCR reads anew with MiXCR; each CDR3 protein has one entry. The sample consists of around 440,000 distinct CDR3 sequences, approximately 14% of them appearing once. In this sample, this clonotype turned up a few times. Germline V gene sequence: CDR1 PRHDT, CDR2 FYEKMQ (reference sequence). The CDR3 covers 12 residues. V dropped 0 bases and J dropped 8 bases, with 5 bases sitting between them.

The receptor was derived from a young woman with Graves' hyperthyroidism. The chain has TRBV13 and TRBJ1-3; D unclear. Input material: blood. CDR3 nucleotide sequence: TGTGCCAGCAGCTTAGGCCGGGACACCATATATTTT. Translated: CASSLGRDTIYF. Together with reference TRBV13 and TRBJ1-3, the CDR3 gives the full variable domain: AAGVIQSPRHLIKEKRETATLKCYPIPRHDTVYWYQQGPGQDPQFLISFYEKMQSDKGSIPDRFSAQQFSDYHSELNMSSLELGDSALYFCASSLGRDTIYFGEGSWLTVV.